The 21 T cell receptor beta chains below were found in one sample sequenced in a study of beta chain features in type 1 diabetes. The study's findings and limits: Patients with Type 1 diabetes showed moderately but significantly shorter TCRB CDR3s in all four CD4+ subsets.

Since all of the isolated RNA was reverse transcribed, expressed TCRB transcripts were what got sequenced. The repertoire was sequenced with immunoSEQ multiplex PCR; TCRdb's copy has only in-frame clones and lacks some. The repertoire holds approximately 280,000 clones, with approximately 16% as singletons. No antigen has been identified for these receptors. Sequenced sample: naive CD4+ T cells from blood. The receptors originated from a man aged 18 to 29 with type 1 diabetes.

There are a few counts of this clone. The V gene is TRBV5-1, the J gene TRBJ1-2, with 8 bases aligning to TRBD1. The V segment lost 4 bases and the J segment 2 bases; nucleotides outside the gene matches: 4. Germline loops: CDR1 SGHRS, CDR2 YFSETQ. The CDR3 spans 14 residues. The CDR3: CASSEGQVNYGYTF. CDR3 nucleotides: TGCGCCAGCAGCGAGGGACAGGTGAACTATGGCTACACCTTC. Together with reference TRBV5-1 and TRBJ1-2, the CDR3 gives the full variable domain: KAGVTQTPRYLIKTRGQQVTLSCSPISGHRSVSWYQQTPGQGLQFLFEYFSETQRNKGNFPGRFSGRQFSNSRSEMNVSTLELGDSALYLCASSEGQVNYGYTFGSGTRLTVV.

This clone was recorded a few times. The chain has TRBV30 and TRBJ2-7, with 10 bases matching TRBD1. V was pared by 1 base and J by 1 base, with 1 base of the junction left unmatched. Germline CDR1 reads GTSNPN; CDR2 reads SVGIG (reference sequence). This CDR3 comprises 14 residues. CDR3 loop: CAWSGTGGSYEQYF. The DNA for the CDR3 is TGTGCCTGGAGTGGGACAGGGGGATCCTACGAGCAGTACTTC.

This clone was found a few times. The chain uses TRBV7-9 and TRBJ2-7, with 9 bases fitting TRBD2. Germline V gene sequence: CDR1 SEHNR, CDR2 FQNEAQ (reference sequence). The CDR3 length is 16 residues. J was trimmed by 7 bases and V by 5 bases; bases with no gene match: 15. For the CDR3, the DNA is TGTGCCAGCAGCAAACGGGCGGGGGGGCTCCCTCAGGAGCAGTACTTC. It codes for CASSKRAGGLPQEQYF.

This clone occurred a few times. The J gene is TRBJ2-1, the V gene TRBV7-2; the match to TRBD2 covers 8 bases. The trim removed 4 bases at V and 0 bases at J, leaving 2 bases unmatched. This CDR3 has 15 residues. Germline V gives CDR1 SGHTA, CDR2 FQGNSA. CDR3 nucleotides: TGTGCCAGCAGCTCGGGGGGGTTCTCCTACAATGAGCAGTTCTTC. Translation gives CASSSGGFSYNEQFF.

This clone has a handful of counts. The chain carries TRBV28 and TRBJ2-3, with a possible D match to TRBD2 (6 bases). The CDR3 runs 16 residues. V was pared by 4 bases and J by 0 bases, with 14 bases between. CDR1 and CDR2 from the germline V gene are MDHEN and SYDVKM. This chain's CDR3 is CASSSPHGSSTDTQYF. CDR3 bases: TGTGCCAGCAGTTCCCCCCACGGGAGCAGCACAGATACGCAGTATTTT.

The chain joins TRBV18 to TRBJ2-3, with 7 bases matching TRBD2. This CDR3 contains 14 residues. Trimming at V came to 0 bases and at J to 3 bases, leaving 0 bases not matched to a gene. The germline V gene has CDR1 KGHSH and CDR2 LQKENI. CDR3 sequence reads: CASSPPGGTDTQYF. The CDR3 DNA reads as TGTGCCAGCTCACCACCGGGGGGGACAGATACGCAGTATTTT.

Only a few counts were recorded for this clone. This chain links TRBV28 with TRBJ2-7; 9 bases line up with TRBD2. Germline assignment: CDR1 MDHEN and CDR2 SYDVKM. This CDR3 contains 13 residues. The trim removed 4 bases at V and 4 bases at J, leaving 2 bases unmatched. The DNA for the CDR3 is TGTGCCAGCAGTTCAGCGGGGGGTTACGAGCAGTACTTC. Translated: CASSSAGGYEQYF.

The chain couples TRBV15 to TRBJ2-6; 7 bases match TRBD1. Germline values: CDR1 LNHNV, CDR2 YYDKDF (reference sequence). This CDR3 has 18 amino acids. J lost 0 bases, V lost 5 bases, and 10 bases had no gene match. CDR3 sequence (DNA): TGTGCCACCAGCGGGTTGTTCCGGGACAGCTCTGGGGCCAACGTCCTGACTTTC. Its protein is CATSGLFRDSSGANVLTF.

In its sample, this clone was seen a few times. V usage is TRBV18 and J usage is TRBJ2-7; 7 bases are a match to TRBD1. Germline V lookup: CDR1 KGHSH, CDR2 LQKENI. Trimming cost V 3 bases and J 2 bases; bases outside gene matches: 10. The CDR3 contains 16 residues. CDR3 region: CASSPPARGTPYEQYF. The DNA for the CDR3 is TGTGCCAGCTCACCCCCGGCCAGGGGGACCCCCTACGAGCAGTACTTC.

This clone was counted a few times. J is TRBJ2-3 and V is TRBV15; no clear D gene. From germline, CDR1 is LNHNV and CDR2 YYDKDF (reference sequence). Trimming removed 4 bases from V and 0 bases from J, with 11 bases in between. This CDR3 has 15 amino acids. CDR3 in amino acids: CATSTILLSTDTQYF. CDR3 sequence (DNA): TGTGCCACCAGCACCATACTACTAAGCACAGATACGCAGTATTTT. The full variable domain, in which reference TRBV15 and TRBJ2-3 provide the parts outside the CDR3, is DAMVIQNPRYQVTQFGKPVTLSCSQTLNHNVMYWYQQKSSQAPKLLFHYYDKDFNNEADTPDNFQSRRPNTSFCFLDIRSPGLGDTAMYLCATSTILLSTDTQYFGPGTRLTVL.

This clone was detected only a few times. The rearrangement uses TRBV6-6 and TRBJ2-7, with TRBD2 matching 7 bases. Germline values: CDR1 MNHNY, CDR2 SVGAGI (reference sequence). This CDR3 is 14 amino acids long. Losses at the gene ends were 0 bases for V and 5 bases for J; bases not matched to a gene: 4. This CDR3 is CASSYSRLANEQYF. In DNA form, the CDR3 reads TGTGCCAGCAGTTACTCGCGACTAGCTAACGAGCAGTACTTC.

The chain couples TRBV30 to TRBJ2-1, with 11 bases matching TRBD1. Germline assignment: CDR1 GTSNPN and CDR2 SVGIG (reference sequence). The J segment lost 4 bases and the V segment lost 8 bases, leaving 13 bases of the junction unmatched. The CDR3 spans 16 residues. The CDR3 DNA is TGTGCCGGGACCACTTGGGACAGGGGGTCGTACAATGAGCAGTTCTTC. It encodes CAGTTWDRGSYNEQFF.

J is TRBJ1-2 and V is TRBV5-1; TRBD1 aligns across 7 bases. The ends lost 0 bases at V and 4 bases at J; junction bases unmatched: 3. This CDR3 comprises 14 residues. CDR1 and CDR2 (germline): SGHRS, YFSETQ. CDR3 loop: CASSLAGTVYGYTF. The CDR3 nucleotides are TGCGCCAGCAGCTTGGCAGGGACAGTCTATGGCTACACCTTC.

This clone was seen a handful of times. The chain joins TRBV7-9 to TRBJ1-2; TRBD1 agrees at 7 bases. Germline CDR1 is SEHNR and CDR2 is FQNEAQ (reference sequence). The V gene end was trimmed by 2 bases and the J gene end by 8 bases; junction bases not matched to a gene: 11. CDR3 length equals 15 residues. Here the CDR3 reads CASSLITGETGGYTF. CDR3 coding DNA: TGTGCCAGCAGCTTAATAACAGGGGAGACGGGCGGCTACACCTTC. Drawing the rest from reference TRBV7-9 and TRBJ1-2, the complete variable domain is DTGVSQNPRHKITKRGQNVTFRCDPISEHNRLYWYRQTLGQGPEFLTYFQNEAQLEKSRLLSDRFSAERPKGSFSTLEIQRTEQGDSAMYLCASSLITGETGGYTFGSGTRLTVV.

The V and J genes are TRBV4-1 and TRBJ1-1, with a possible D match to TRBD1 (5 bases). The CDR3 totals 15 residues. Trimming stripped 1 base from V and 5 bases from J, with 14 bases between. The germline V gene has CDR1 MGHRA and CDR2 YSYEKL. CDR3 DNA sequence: TGCGCCAGCAGCCAAGCCGCGGCAGGGCTAACTGAAGCTTTCTTT. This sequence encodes CASSQAAAGLTEAFF.

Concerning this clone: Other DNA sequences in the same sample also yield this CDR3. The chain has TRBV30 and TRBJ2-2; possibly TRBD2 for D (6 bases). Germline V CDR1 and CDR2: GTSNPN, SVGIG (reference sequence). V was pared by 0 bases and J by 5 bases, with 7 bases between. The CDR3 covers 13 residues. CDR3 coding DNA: TGTGCCTGGAGTGTACGGGGGACCGGGGAGCTGTTTTTT. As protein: CAWSVRGTGELFF.

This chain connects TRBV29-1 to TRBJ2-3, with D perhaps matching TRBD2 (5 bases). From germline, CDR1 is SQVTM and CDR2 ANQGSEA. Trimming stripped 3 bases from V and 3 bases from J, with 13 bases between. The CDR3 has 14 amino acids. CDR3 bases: TGCAGCGTTGAGAGGCAGGAGGTGACAGATACGCAGTATTTT. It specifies CSVERQEVTDTQYF.

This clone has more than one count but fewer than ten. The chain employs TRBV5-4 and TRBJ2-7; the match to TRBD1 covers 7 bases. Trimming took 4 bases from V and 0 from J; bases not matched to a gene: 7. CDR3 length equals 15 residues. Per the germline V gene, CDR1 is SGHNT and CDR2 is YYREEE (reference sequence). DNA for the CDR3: TGTGCCAGCAGCCTCGACAGGGCTCTCTCCTACGAGCAGTACTTC. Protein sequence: CASSLDRALSYEQYF.

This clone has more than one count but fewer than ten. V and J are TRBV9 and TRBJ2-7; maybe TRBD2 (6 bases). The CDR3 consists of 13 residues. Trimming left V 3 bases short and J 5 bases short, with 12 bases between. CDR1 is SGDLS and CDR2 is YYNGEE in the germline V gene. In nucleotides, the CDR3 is TGTGCCAGCAGCGCCCCCCCGGGGGACGAGCAGTACTTC. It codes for CASSAPPGDEQYF.

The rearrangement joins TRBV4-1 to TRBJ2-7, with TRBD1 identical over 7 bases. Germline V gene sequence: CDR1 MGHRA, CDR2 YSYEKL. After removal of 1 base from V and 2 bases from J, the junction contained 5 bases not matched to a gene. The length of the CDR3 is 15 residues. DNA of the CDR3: TGCGCCAGCAGCCAAGGGGGGACAGACCCCTACGAGCAGTACTTC. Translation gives CASSQGGTDPYEQYF.

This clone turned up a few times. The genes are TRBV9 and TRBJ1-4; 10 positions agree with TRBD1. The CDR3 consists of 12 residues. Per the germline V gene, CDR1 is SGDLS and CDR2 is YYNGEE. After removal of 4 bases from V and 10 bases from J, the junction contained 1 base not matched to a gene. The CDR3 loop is CASSRDRGKLFF. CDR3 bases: TGTGCCAGCAGCCGGGACAGGGGAAAACTGTTTTTT.